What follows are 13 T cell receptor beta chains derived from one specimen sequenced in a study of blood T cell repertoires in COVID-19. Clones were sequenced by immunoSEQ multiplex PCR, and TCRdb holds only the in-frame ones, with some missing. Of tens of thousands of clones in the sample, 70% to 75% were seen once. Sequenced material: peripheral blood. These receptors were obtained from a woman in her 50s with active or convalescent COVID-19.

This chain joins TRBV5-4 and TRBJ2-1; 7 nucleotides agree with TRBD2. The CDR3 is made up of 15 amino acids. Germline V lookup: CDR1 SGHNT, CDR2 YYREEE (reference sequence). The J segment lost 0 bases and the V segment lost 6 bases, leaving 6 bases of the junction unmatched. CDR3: CASTWGGSSYNEQFF. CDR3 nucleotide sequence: TGTGCCAGCACCTGGGGGGGGAGCTCCTACAATGAGCAGTTCTTC.

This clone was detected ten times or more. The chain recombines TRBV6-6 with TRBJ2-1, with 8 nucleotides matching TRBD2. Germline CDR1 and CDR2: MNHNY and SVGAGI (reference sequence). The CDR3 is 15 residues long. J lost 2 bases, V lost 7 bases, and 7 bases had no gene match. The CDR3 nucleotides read TGTGCCAGCACCCCGCGGGGGGAGGCCTACAATGAGCAGTTCTTC. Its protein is CASTPRGEAYNEQFF.

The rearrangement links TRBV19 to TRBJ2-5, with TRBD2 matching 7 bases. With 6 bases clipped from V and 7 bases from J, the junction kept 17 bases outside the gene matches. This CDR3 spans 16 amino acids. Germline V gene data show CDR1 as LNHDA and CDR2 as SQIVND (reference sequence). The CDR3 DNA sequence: TGTGCCAGTAGCCCGAGGACGGGAGGAGATATGAGGACCCAGTACTTC. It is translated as CASSPRTGGDMRTQYF.

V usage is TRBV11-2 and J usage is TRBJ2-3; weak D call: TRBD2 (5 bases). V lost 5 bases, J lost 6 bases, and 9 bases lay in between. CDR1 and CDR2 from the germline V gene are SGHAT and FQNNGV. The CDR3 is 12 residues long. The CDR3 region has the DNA TGTGCCAGCAGCGTCAGAGGGGATACGCAGTATTTT. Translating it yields CASSVRGDTQYF. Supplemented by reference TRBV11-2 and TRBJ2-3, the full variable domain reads EAGVAQSPRYKIIEKRQSVAFWCNPISGHATLYWYQQILGQGPKLLIQFQNNGVVDDSQLPKDRFSAERLKGVDSTLKIQPAKLEDSAVYLCASSVRGDTQYFGPGTRLTVL.

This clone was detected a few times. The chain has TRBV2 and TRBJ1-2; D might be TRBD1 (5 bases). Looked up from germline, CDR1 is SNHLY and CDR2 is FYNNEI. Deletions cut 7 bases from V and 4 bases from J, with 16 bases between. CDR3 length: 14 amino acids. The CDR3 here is CASTETEGVYGYTF. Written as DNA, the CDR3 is TGTGCCAGCACCGAAACGGAAGGGGTCTATGGCTACACCTTC.

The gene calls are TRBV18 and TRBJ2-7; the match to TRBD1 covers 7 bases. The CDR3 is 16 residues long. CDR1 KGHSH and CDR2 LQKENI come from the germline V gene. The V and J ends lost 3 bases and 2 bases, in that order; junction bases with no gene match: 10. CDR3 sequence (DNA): TGTGCCAGCTCACCTAAGGACAGGACCAACGCCTACGAGCAGTACTTC. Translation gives CASSPKDRTNAYEQYF. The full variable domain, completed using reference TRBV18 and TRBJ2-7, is NAGVMQNPRHLVRRRGQEARLRCSPMKGHSHVYWYRQLPEEGLKFMVYLQKENIIDESGMPKERFSAEFPKEGPSILRIQQVVRGDSAAYFCASSPKDRTNAYEQYFGPGTRLTVT.

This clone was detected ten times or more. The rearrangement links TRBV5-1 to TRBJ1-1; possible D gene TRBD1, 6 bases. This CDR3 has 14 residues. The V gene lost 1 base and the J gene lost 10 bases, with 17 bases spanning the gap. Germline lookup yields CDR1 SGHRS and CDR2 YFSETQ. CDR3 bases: TGCGCCAGCAGCTTGTCGTTGGGGGCTACGGTAGCTTTCTTT. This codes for CASSLSLGATVAFF.

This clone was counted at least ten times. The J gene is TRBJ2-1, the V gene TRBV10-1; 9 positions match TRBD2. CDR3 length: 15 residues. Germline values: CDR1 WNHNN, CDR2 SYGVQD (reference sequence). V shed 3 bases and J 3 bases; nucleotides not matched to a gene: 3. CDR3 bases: TGCGCCAGCAGTGAAGGTAGCGGGGGCTACAATGAGCAGTTCTTC. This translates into CASSEGSGGYNEQFF.

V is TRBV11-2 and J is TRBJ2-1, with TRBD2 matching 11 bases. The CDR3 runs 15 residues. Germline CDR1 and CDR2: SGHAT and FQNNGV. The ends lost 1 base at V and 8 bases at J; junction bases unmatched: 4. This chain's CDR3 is CASSLATSGSDEQFF. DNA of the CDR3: TGTGCCAGCAGCTTAGCCACTAGCGGGAGCGATGAGCAGTTCTTC.

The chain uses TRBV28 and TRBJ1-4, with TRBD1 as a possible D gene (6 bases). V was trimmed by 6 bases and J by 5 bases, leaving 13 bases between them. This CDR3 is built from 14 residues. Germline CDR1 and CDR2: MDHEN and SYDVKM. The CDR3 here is CASSPTGPNEKLFF. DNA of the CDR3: TGTGCCAGCAGCCCAACAGGGCCGAATGAAAAACTGTTTTTT. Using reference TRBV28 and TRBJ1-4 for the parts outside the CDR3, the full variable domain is DVKVTQSSRYLVKRTGEKVFLECVQDMDHENMFWYRQDPGLGLRLIYFSYDVKMKEKGDIPEGYSVSREKKERFSLILESASTNQTSMYLCASSPTGPNEKLFFGSGTQLSVL.

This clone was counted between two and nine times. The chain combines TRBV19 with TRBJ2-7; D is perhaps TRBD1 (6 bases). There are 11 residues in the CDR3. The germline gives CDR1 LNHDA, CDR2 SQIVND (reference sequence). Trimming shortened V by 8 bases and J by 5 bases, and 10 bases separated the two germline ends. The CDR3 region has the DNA TGTGCCAGTTCAGGGGTGGACGAGCAGTACTTC. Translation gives CASSGVDEQYF.

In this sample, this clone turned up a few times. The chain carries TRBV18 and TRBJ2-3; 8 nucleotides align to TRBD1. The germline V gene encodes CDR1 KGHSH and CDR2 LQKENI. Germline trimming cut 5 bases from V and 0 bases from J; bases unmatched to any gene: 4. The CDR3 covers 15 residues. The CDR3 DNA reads TGTGCCAGCTCATCAAACAGGGGGAGCACAGATACGCAGTATTTT. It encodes CASSSNRGSTDTQYF. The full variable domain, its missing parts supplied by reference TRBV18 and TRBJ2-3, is NAGVMQNPRHLVRRRGQEARLRCSPMKGHSHVYWYRQLPEEGLKFMVYLQKENIIDESGMPKERFSAEFPKEGPSILRIQQVVRGDSAAYFCASSSNRGSTDTQYFGPGTRLTVL.

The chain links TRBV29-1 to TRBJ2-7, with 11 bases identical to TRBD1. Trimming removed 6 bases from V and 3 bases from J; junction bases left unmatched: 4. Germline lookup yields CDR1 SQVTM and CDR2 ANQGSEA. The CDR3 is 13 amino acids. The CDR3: CSVVDRGHYEQYF. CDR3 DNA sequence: TGCAGCGTGGTGGACAGGGGGCACTACGAGCAGTACTTC.